This is a list of T cell receptor beta chains from one sample in a study of early T cells in non-severe SARS-CoV-2 infection. MiXCR, applied by TCRdb to the 5' RACE reads, yields one record per CDR3 protein. This sample yields 70,000 to 80,000 distinct CDR3 sequences, of which 9.5% to 15% are seen a single time; 2.5% to 3.5% belongs to the top ten. The source material was whole blood, sampled at baseline. The receptors were sampled from an adult who was a healthcare worker with PCR-confirmed SARS-CoV-2 infection or an uninfected control (not recorded which). CDR3s leave out the opening cysteine and the closing phenylalanine or tryptophan. A D gene is named only where the DNA matches it firmly. Clone size is stated in some rows and not others, as once, few, many or a class when expanded.

d_call	v_call	j_call	clone_size	cdr3_aa
-	TRBV7-8	TRBJ2-3	-	ASSLGLRGDTQY
TRBD1	TRBV11-2	TRBJ2-1	-	ASSFGTGIPYNEQF
TRBD2	TRBV20-1	TRBJ2-1	-	SAQRGAPNEQF
-	TRBV7-2	TRBJ1-2	many	ASPGAYGYT
-	TRBV28	TRBJ1-5	few	ASSNPGQNSNQPQH
TRBD2	TRBV4-3	TRBJ2-5	few	ASSQDLAGGLETQY
-	TRBV7-8	TRBJ2-2	-	VSSPGTMINTGELF
TRBD2	TRBV20-1	TRBJ2-1	few	SATLAGGRQF
-	TRBV14	TRBJ2-4	few	ASSLHLQNIQY
-	TRBV4-1	TRBJ1-2	-	ASSQVDEANYGYT
TRBD1	TRBV6-6	TRBJ2-5	-	ASKRKGRAATGEETQY
-	TRBV4-1	TRBJ2-3	-	ASSQAGAGGDTQY
-	TRBV11-2	TRBJ2-3	many	ASSNRVGGTDTQY
-	TRBV5-1	TRBJ2-5	many	ASSLSPGETQY
-	TRBV5-5	TRBJ1-2	few	ASSRPWAYPYGYT
TRBD1	TRBV29-1	TRBJ1-5	few	SASTGTGGGQPQH
-	TRBV19	TRBJ2-1	-	ASSTYGTGTYNEQF
-	TRBV20-1	TRBJ1-1	once	SARDPSNRRGTEAS
-	TRBV18	TRBJ2-6	few	ASSPDRTGANVLT
-	TRBV20-1	TRBJ2-7	few	SARDPGTRSTYEQY
TRBD2	TRBV28	TRBJ2-7	few	ASSLGLGQY
-	TRBV6-6	TRBJ2-1	-	ASSYQGSLQF
TRBD1	TRBV28	TRBJ2-4	-	ASSFRDRSLAKNIQY
TRBD1	TRBV29-1	TRBJ1-1	few	SGDIRGDEAF
-	TRBV2	TRBJ2-7	-	ASSAPRGRETYEQY
TRBD1	TRBV5-4	TRBJ1-2	-	ASSPTGWDYHT
-	TRBV11-2	TRBJ2-1	-	ASTLGRGQQF
TRBD1	TRBV11-2	TRBJ1-1	many	ASSLDRGTNTEAF
-	TRBV4-1	TRBJ2-1	few	ASSQGRIF
TRBD2	TRBV5-1	TRBJ2-1	-	ASSSGLVTYYEQF
-	TRBV18	TRBJ1-4	-	ASSRATNEKLF
TRBD2	TRBV18	TRBJ2-5	-	ASSPRKLAEETQY
-	TRBV18	TRBJ1-1	-	ASSPQGILNTEAF
TRBD2	TRBV29-1	TRBJ2-7	-	SVGGGLSPSYEQY
TRBD2	TRBV6-1	TRBJ2-1	-	ASSEGTSRHNEQF
TRBD1	TRBV11-1	TRBJ1-1	few	ASSPGQGQSRTEAF
-	TRBV19	TRBJ1-2	few	ASSTGTFGDGYT
-	TRBV4-1	TRBJ1-1	-	ASSQVLNMNTEAF
TRBD2	TRBV4-1	TRBJ2-2	once	ASSQVVTSGRKSTGELF
-	TRBV7-2	TRBJ2-3	many	ASSSGTRGSTDTQY
-	TRBV4-2	TRBJ2-7	many	ASSQSLAYEQY
-	TRBV6-1	TRBJ1-3	few	ASRDPLTDVPTGNTIY
-	TRBV5-6	TRBJ2-1	few	ASEILEQF
-	TRBV6-4	TRBJ1-1	-	ASSDSRGTEAF
-	TRBV6-2/TRBV6-3	TRBJ2-1	-	ASSYSGTGNNEQF
-	TRBV7-9	TRBJ2-4	-	ASSPAWMLGGQNIQY
TRBD1	TRBV10-1	TRBJ2-3	-	ASSESSGQRQY
-	TRBV10-1	TRBJ2-2	-	ASSAGRQNTGELF
-	TRBV28	TRBJ1-2	many	ASSLISWDDYGYT